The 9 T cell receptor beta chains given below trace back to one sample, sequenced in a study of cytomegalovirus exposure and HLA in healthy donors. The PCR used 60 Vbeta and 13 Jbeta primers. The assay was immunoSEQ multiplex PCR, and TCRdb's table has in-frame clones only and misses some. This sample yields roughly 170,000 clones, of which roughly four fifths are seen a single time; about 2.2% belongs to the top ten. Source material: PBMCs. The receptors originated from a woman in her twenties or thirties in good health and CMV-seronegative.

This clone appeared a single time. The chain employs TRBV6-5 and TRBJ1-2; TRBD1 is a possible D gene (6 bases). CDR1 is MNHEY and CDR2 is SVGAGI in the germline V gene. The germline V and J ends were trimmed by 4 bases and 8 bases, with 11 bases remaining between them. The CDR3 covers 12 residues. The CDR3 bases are TGTGCCAGCAGTTCCCTGACAGGAGGCTACACCTTC. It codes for CASSSLTGGYTF.

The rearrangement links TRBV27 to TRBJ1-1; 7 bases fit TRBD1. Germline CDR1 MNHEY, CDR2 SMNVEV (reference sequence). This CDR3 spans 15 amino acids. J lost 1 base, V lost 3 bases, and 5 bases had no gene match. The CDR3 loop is CASSFGTAPNTEAFF. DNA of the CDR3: TGTGCCAGCAGTTTTGGGACAGCGCCGAACACTGAAGCTTTCTTT.

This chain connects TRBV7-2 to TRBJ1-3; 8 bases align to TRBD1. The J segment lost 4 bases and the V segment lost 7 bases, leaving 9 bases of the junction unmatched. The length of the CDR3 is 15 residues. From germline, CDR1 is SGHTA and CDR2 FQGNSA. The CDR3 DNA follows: TGTGCCAGCACCTACGACAGGGGTCCCGGAAACACCATATATTTT. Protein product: CASTYDRGPGNTIYF.

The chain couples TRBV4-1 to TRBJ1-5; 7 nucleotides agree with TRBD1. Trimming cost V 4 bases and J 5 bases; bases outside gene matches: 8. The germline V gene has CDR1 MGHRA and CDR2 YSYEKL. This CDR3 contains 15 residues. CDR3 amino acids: CASSLFDTGDQPQHF. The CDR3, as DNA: TGCGCCAGCAGCCTTTTTGACACAGGGGATCAGCCCCAGCATTTT.

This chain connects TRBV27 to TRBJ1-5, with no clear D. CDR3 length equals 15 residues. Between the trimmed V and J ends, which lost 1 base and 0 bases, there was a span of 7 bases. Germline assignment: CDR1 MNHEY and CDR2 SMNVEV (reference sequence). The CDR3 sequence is CASSLYGNSNQPQHF. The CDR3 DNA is TGTGCCAGCAGTTTATACGGGAATAGCAATCAGCCCCAGCATTTT.

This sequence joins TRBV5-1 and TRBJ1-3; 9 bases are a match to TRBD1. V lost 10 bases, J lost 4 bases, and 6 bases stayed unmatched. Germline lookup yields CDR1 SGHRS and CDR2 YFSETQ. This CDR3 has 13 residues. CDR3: CARQGVLGNTIYF. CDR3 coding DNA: TGCGCCCGACAGGGGGTGTTGGGAAACACCATATATTTT.

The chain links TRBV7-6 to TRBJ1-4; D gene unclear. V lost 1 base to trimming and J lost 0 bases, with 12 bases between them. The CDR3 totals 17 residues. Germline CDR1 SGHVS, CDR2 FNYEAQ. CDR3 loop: CASSLGTRWATNEKLFF. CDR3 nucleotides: TGTGCCAGCAGCTTAGGGACTCGGTGGGCAACTAATGAAAAACTGTTTTTT.

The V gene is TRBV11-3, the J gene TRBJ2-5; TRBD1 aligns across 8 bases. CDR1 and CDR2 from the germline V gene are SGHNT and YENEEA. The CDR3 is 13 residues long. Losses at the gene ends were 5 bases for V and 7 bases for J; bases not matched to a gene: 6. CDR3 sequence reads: CASSPGQGGTQYF. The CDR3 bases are TGTGCCAGCAGCCCCGGACAGGGCGGGACCCAGTACTTC.

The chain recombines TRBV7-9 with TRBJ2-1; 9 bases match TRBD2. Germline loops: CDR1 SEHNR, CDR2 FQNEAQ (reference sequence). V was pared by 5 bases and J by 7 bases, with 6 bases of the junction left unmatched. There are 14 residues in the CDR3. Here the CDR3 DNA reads TGTGCCAGCAGCCAAGCGGGAGGTAGGAATGAGCAGTTCTTC. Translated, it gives CASSQAGGRNEQFF.